This T cell receptor beta chain appears in the sequencing data of a study of a mutant IDH1 vaccine in newly diagnosed glioma (dated by TCRdb to about 2021). About the study as a whole: Patients were given eight vaccinations, in weeks 1, 3, 5, 7, 11, 15, 19 and 23, which matched visits V03 through V10. Vaccination started 4-6 weeks after radiotherapy alone, or was given together with temozolomide cycles in the groups whose treatment included chemotherapy. Of the 25 to 35 patients who were treated, 62.5% were male and about 40% were female, and the mean age was about 37 years. Prior to enrollment, standard therapy consisting of radiotherapy alone, temozolomide alone, or radiochemotherapy with temozolomide had been administered to patients, with the combination being received by most patients. Six visits were used for peripheral blood collection: V03 (baseline), V05, V07, V10, V12 and V13. For exploratory analyses, longitudinal TCRB deep sequencing was carried out in around 24 treated patients wherever samples were available.

The sample's time point, from its label and the paper: week 5, during vaccination. Every vaccine dose consisted of 300 ug of a 20-mer mutant IDH1 peptide in Montanide, administered subcutaneously together with topical imiquimod. Newly diagnosed WHO grade 3 or 4 IDH1-mutant astrocytomas showing loss of nuclear ATRX were present in the donors. The samples were drawn from NOA16, a multicentre, single-arm, open-label phase I trial in Germany that tested a mutant IDH1 peptide vaccine in humans for the first time. The DNeasy Blood and Tissue Kit was used to extract genomic DNA from EDTA blood for TCRB sequencing. The CDR3 starts with the cysteine, ends with the phenylalanine, and has 17 residues. Only the CDR3 portion is preserved as DNA: 51 bases, with reading frame beginning at the first base. The junction shows trimming of 4 bases on V and 3 bases on J, plus 19 bases between the germline ends. From a lookup of the germline V gene (reference sequence), CDR1 and CDR2 are SGHNT and YYREEE.

The protocol used for the library was the immunoSEQ multiplex PCR assay. Rearranged TCR beta chain sequences were amplified using the hsTCRB Kit according to the manufacturer's protocol. TCRB libraries were sequenced on an Illumina MiSeq. The study's own analysis went as follows. Demultiplexing, trimming and gene mapping were performed with the kit vendor's proprietary platform. The immuneACCESS repertoire file appears here via TCRdb, limited to in-frame rearrangements. These files lack a portion of the clones; in checked studies, under half of the deficit traces to unresolved V genes, and the cause of the others is not known. V, J and clone size derive from that table, while D and trimming were established from the DNA sequence. In all, the sample holds approximately 37,000 clones, and 45% to 70% of those were seen once. The leading ten clones occupy 9.5% to 11% of the sample. Results and caveats for the whole study, not just this receptor: No apparent relationship was observed between pseudoprogression and alterations in the top peripheral T cell clonotypes detected by TCRB sequencing. Vaccine-induced immune responses across multiple MHC alleles were detected in 85% to 95% of patients. According to the authors, sample limitations meant that analyses of patient blood samples could not be reproduced. Availability determined which PBMC samples were chosen for TCRB deep sequencing.

This clone has just a few counts. The clone's antigen remains unknown. Nothing much larger sits one base from this clone, and base qualities are not available. Sequencing used PBMCs, obtained from a glioma patient whose treatment included an IDH1 peptide vaccine. This TCR came from a woman aged 18-35 years with glioma. The chain joins TRBV5-4 to TRBJ2-2; 6 matching bases give a weak D call of TRBD1. The CDR3 reads CASSHGAKTGHTGELFF. The bases are TGTGCCAGCAGCCATGGGGCTAAGACAGGACACACCGGGGAGCTGTTTTTT.